This TCR beta chain comes out of a study of blood T cell repertoires in COVID-19. Study as a whole: Italy, Spain and the United States were the sources of the convalescent and acute COVID-19 samples. T cells, B-cell-depleted T cells, or PBMCs provided the cDNA or gDNA that served as material.

The V end was cut by 3 bases, the J end by 7 bases, with 10 bases between. Germline-derived CDR1 and CDR2 are SGHTA and FQGNSA. The CDR3 has 13 residues. Profiling relied on immunoSEQ multiplex PCR, and the TCRdb table lists in-frame clones only, not all of them. Here the sample spans 55,000 to 80,000 clones, 70% to 90% being singletons. Sequencing was done on a sample of peripheral blood. The rearrangement joins TRBV7-2 to TRBJ2-1, with D perhaps TRBD2 (6 bases). This sequence was found in a woman aged 60 to 75 with acute or convalescent COVID-19. CDR3 DNA: TGTGCCAGCAGCTTTGAGAGCGGGAATGAGCAGTTCTTC. As protein: CASSFESGNEQFF.